These 20 T cell receptor beta chains were all obtained from the same sample, sequenced in a study of shared clonotypes between healthy human individuals. Sequencing was performed with immunoSEQ multiplex PCR; in TCRdb, only in-frame clones are kept and a portion is missing. This sample yields approximately 2,200,000 clones, of which 85% to 95% are seen a single time; 1.5% to 2% belongs to the top ten. CD45RO-negative, CCR7-selected cells formed the naive CD8 fraction, which excluded terminally differentiated effector memory CD45RA+ cells. Specimen: naive CD8+ T cells from PBMCs. The receptors derive from a man aged 18 to 29 in good health. Some clones in this sample may be carry-over from other donors' samples.

The chain is built from TRBV10-2 and TRBJ1-5, with D unclear. Trimming took off 2 bases at V and 6 bases at J, with 8 bases between the two ends. The CDR3 sequence is 13 residues long. CDR1 is WSHSY, CDR2 SAAADI, per germline. CDR3 amino acids: CASSEGPVQPQHF. CDR3 nucleotides: TGCGCCAGCAGTGAGGGGCCCGTTCAGCCCCAGCATTTT.

This chain links TRBV5-6 with TRBJ2-7, with D perhaps being TRBD1 or TRBD2 (6 bases each). Trimming removed 2 bases at V and 4 bases at J, with 16 bases between. Germline assignment: CDR1 SGHDT and CDR2 YYEEEE. The CDR3 extends over 15 amino acids. CDR3 amino acids: CASSFRVRGPYEQYF. CDR3 nucleotides: TGTGCCAGCAGCTTTCGCGTCCGGGGGCCATACGAGCAGTACTTC.

Notes on this clone: The sample holds other DNA sequences that translate to the same CDR3. V is TRBV9 and J is TRBJ2-2, with 7 bases that match TRBD1. Trimming at V came to 2 bases and at J to 1 base, leaving 2 bases not matched to a gene. This CDR3 is 15 amino acids long. Germline CDR1 reads SGDLS; CDR2 reads YYNGEE. The CDR3 DNA is TGTGCCAGCAGCGTTGGGACAGTGAACACCGGGGAGCTGTTTTTT. Its translation: CASSVGTVNTGELFF.

The gene calls are TRBV6-5 and TRBJ2-1; 8 nucleotides line up with TRBD2. Germline values: CDR1 MNHEY, CDR2 SVGAGI. Trimming took 7 bases from V and 4 from J; bases not matched to a gene: 9. CDR3 size: 15 residues. Here the CDR3 DNA reads TGTGCCAGCAACACCGGGACTAGGGCTTACAATGAGCAGTTCTTC. This encodes CASNTGTRAYNEQFF.

The chain is built from TRBV10-3 and TRBJ2-7; TRBD2 aligns across 9 bases. The V gene's germline CDR1 is ENHRY and CDR2 SYGVKD. V lost 10 bases to trimming and J lost 0 bases; unmatched junction nucleotides: 7. The CDR3 extends over 14 amino acids. The CDR3, as DNA: TGTGCCACCGGTAGCGGGAGCCCCTCCTACGAGCAGTACTTC. Protein: CATGSGSPSYEQYF.

V is TRBV7-9 and J is TRBJ2-7; D might be TRBD1 (6 bases). CDR1 and CDR2 (germline): SEHNR, FQNEAQ (reference sequence). This CDR3 spans 15 amino acids. V was cut by 0 bases and J by 5 bases, with 14 bases left in between. CDR3 sequence reads: CASSLAGQGPNEQYF. The CDR3 nucleotides read TGTGCCAGCAGCTTAGCCGGGCAGGGGCCTAACGAGCAGTACTTC.

The chain has TRBV15 and TRBJ1-5, with 10 bases aligning to TRBD1. The CDR3 covers 16 residues. The germline CDR1 and CDR2 sequences are LNHNV and YYDKDF (reference sequence). The V gene end was trimmed by 1 base and the J gene end by 5 bases; junction bases not matched to a gene: 5. This CDR3 is CATSRVRDRGYQPQHF. As DNA, the CDR3 is TGTGCCACCAGCAGAGTTCGGGACAGGGGTTATCAGCCCCAGCATTTT.

The chain combines TRBV7-9 with TRBJ1-1; tentative D call: TRBD1 (6 bases). The V gene's germline CDR1 is SEHNR and CDR2 FQNEAQ (reference sequence). V shed 0 bases and J shed 3 bases, with 11 bases lying between them. The CDR3 has 15 residues. The CDR3 protein is CASSLAGGAHTEAFF. The CDR3 DNA follows: TGTGCCAGCAGCTTAGCGGGGGGGGCACACACTGAAGCTTTCTTT.

The chain recombines TRBV30 with TRBJ2-1, with TRBD2 identical over 11 bases. V shed 0 bases and J 9 bases; nucleotides not matched to a gene: 7. The CDR3 contains 15 residues. In germline, CDR1 is GTSNPN, CDR2 SVGIG (reference sequence). The CDR3 is CAWSVLAGVGSEQFF. The CDR3 bases are TGTGCCTGGAGTGTACTAGCGGGAGTTGGGAGTGAGCAGTTCTTC.

The rearrangement links TRBV15 to TRBJ1-5; possible D gene TRBD1, 5 bases. Trimming stripped 1 base from V and 10 bases from J, with 11 bases between. The CDR3 is 13 amino acids. In germline, CDR1 is LNHNV, CDR2 YYDKDF (reference sequence). The CDR3 region has the DNA TGTGCCACCAGCAGAGTGGCGGGGGAACCCCAGCATTTT. Its protein is CATSRVAGEPQHF.

The CDR3, as DNA: TGTGCCTGGAGTGGCTTCAAAGTAGCCGGCGGGACACGCGTGACCCAGTACTTC. This codes for CAWSGFKVAGGTRVTQYF. V and J are TRBV30 and TRBJ2-5; either TRBD1 or TRBD2 may fit D (6 bases each). V lost 1 base, J lost 7 bases, and 28 bases lay in between. The CDR3 length is 18 residues. Germline loops: CDR1 GTSNPN, CDR2 SVGIG (reference sequence).

The chain links TRBV6-5 to TRBJ2-7, with 9 bases lining up with TRBD1. The CDR3 covers 13 residues. Germline CDR1 is MNHEY and CDR2 is SVGAGI. V was pared by 5 bases and J by 5 bases, with 4 bases of the junction left unmatched. CDR3 bases: TGTGCCAGCAGTGGGACAGGGAACAACGAGCAGTACTTC. Its protein product is CASSGTGNNEQYF.

The V call is TRBV7-8, the J call TRBJ1-1; no firm D call. Germline values: CDR1 SGHVS, CDR2 FQNEAQ. This CDR3 has 14 residues. Deletions cut 5 bases from V and 1 base from J, with 11 bases between. The CDR3 sequence: CASSPRERNTEAFF. The CDR3 coding sequence is TGTGCCAGCAGCCCCCGGGAAAGGAACACTGAAGCTTTCTTT.

The genes are TRBV7-9 and TRBJ1-5; perhaps TRBD1 as D (5 bases). This CDR3 spans 13 amino acids. Trimming took 5 bases from V and 1 from J, leaving 6 bases between them. Germline CDR1 reads SEHNR; CDR2 reads FQNEAQ (reference sequence). Here the CDR3 reads CASSGGSNQPQHF. In nucleotides, the CDR3 is TGTGCCAGCAGCGGGGGGAGCAATCAGCCCCAGCATTTT. Variable domain in full (rest from reference TRBV7-9 and TRBJ1-5): DTGVSQNPRHKITKRGQNVTFRCDPISEHNRLYWYRQTLGQGPEFLTYFQNEAQLEKSRLLSDRFSAERPKGSFSTLEIQRTEQGDSAMYLCASSGGSNQPQHFGDGTRLSIL.

This chain joins TRBV7-9 and TRBJ2-7; D gene uncertain. Germline V gives CDR1 SEHNR, CDR2 FQNEAQ (reference sequence). This CDR3 has 15 amino acids. Trimming took 2 bases from V and 5 from J, leaving 16 bases between them. DNA of the CDR3: TGTGCCAGCAGCTTAAACGAGGTCTACCTGGACGAGCAGTACTTC. It yields the protein CASSLNEVYLDEQYF.

This rearrangement joins TRBV5-1 to TRBJ2-6; the D is unclear. Germline V gives CDR1 SGHRS, CDR2 YFSETQ. The CDR3 sequence is 16 residues long. V was cut by 6 bases and J by 0 bases, with 13 bases left in between. This CDR3 reads CASNEQPNSGANVLTF. CDR3 bases: TGCGCCAGCAACGAACAGCCAAACTCTGGGGCCAACGTCCTGACTTTC.

This clone was counted once. The chain carries TRBV6-1 and TRBJ2-7; D gene unclear. The CDR3 runs to 11 residues. V dropped 10 bases and J dropped 4 bases, with 11 bases sitting between them. The germline CDR1 and CDR2 sequences are MNHNS and SASEGT. CDR3 protein: CATTDHYEQYF. The CDR3 region has the DNA TGTGCCACCACCGATCATTACGAGCAGTACTTC.

The J gene is TRBJ1-3, the V gene TRBV4-1; D perhaps matches TRBD1 (5 bases). V was cut by 1 base and J by 3 bases, with 7 bases left in between. Germline CDR1 reads MGHRA; CDR2 reads YSYEKL. The CDR3 has 14 residues. The CDR3 protein is CASSQGTIGNTIYF. The CDR3 nucleotides are TGCGCCAGCAGCCAAGGGACAATTGGAAACACCATATATTTT.

This clone has only one observation. CDR3 nucleotides: TGTGCCAGCAGTTATCGCAGGGTGAATGAAAAACTGTTTTTT. This translates into CASSYRRVNEKLFF. V gene TRBV28 combines with J gene TRBJ1-4; the D gene is possibly TRBD1 (5 bases). Trimming took off 4 bases at V and 5 bases at J, with 11 bases between the two ends. CDR1 is MDHEN and CDR2 is SYDVKM in the germline V gene. The CDR3 contains 14 residues.

V and J are TRBV19 and TRBJ1-5, with D perhaps TRBD1 (5 bases). Trimming left V 0 bases short and J 6 bases short, with 12 bases between. The CDR3 runs 15 residues. Germline CDR1 reads LNHDA; CDR2 reads SQIVND (reference sequence). The CDR3: CASSIDREGLQPQHF. CDR3 sequence (DNA): TGTGCCAGTAGTATAGATCGAGAGGGGCTTCAGCCCCAGCATTTT.